This TCR beta chain was sequenced during a study of blood T cell repertoires in COVID-19. Study-level information: COVID-19 samples collected from the United States, Italy and Spain covered acute and convalescent phases.

Per the original data handling: Estimation of nucleated cell counts was performed using reference gene primer amplification. Sequenced by immunoSEQ multiplex PCR; TCRdb stores in-frame clones only, minus some. V, J and clone size reflect that table, while D and trimming were determined from the DNA. Of approximately 180,000 clones in the sample, approximately 80% were seen once. Patients from Seattle were sampled longitudinally, starting during active infection. CDR1 and CDR2 (germline): ENHRY, SYGVKD. The CDR3 runs 14 residues. V dropped 0 bases and J dropped 6 bases, with 9 bases sitting between them. This clone is a singleton in its sample.

The specimen sequenced was peripheral blood. V gene TRBV10-3 combines with J gene TRBJ2-1; D is possibly TRBD1 (5 bases). This receptor was taken from a middle-aged woman with COVID-19, enrolled during active disease. DNA for the CDR3: TGTGCCATCAGTGAGTCTCAACAGGTCAATGAGCAGTTCTTC. This encodes CAISESQQVNEQFF.